A single sample is the source of the 17 T cell receptor beta chains below, sequenced in a study of cytomegalovirus exposure and HLA in healthy donors. In the PCR, 60 Vbeta and 13 Jbeta primers were used. Some clones are missing from TCRdb's copy, which holds only in-frame ones; the method was immunoSEQ multiplex PCR. The repertoire holds roughly 140,000 clones, with 78% as singletons. The source material was PBMCs. The source of these receptors is a male donor in good health and CMV-seronegative.

The gene calls are TRBV5-8 and TRBJ1-5; TRBD1 is a possible D gene (5 bases). V was shortened by 0 bases and J by 4 bases, with 14 bases between the two germline ends. This CDR3 comprises 16 residues. Germline V gene data show CDR1 as SGHTS and CDR2 as YDEGEE. The CDR3 loop reads CASSLEGRVRNQPQHF. CDR3 DNA: TGTGCCAGCAGCTTGGAAGGCAGGGTTAGAAATCAGCCCCAGCATTTT.

This clone was seen a single time. The CDR3 protein is CASSYGSGDIEQYF. The CDR3 region has the DNA TGTGCCAGCAGTTACGGGTCAGGGGATATTGAGCAGTACTTC. J is TRBJ2-7 and V is TRBV6-5; a possible D gene is TRBD1 (6 bases). The CDR3 length is 14 residues. Deletions cut 2 bases from V and 7 bases from J, with 15 bases between. Per the germline V gene, CDR1 is MNHEY and CDR2 is SVGAGI.

V is TRBV7-6 and J is TRBJ2-1, with 10 positions matching TRBD1. The CDR3 runs to 17 residues. The V and J ends lost 2 bases and 5 bases, in that order; junction bases with no gene match: 9. CDR1 SGHVS and CDR2 FNYEAQ come from the germline V gene. CDR3 amino acids: CASSLIGTGAFHNEQFF. The CDR3 DNA follows: TGTGCCAGCAGCTTAATTGGGACAGGGGCGTTTCACAATGAGCAGTTCTTC.

This clone is a singleton in its sample. This sequence joins TRBV2 and TRBJ2-5, with D possibly matching TRBD2 (6 bases). V was clipped by 5 bases and J by 4 bases, with 11 bases between them. The CDR3 runs 13 residues. Looked up from germline, CDR1 is SNHLY and CDR2 is FYNNEI. The DNA of the CDR3 is TGTGCCAGCAGTCGGGACTCTGGAGAGACCCAGTACTTC. Residues: CASSRDSGETQYF.

The chain uses TRBV5-4 and TRBJ1-1; TRBD1 agrees at 8 bases. With 0 bases clipped from V and 1 base from J, the junction kept 5 bases outside the gene matches. From germline, CDR1 is SGHNT and CDR2 YYREEE (reference sequence). This CDR3 has 16 amino acids. The CDR3 nucleotides read TGTGCCAGCAGCTTGGGCCAGACAGGGGCGAACACTGAAGCTTTCTTT. This translates into CASSLGQTGANTEAFF.

The chain has TRBV10-3 and TRBJ2-1; a weak D match, TRBD2 (6 bases). This CDR3 region has 16 residues. The V gene's germline CDR1 is ENHRY and CDR2 SYGVKD. V dropped 6 bases and J dropped 9 bases, with 24 bases sitting between them. CDR3 in amino acids: CAIRGSAESGSGEQFF. The CDR3 nucleotides read TGTGCCATCAGAGGCTCGGCTGAGAGCGGTAGCGGTGAGCAGTTCTTC.

The rearrangement uses TRBV12-5 and TRBJ2-2, with D possibly TRBD2 on 6 matching bases. This CDR3 comprises 15 residues. Trimming stripped 4 bases from V and 3 bases from J, with 12 bases between. CDR1 is LGHNT and CDR2 is FRNRAP in the germline V gene. CDR3 residues: CASGWGVRDTGELFF. CDR3 sequence (DNA): TGTGCTAGTGGTTGGGGGGTCAGGGACACCGGGGAGCTGTTTTTT. The variable domain in full, with the rest retrieved from reference TRBV12-5 and TRBJ2-2, is DARVTQTPRHKVTEMGQEVTMRCQPILGHNTVFWYRQTMMQGLELLAYFRNRAPLDDSGMPKDRFSAEMPDATLATLKIQPSEPRDSAVYFCASGWGVRDTGELFFGEGSRLTVL.

The chain has TRBV6-6 and TRBJ1-1, with D unresolved. In germline, CDR1 is MNHNY, CDR2 SVGAGI (reference sequence). This CDR3 comprises 13 residues. V dropped 2 bases and J dropped 5 bases, with 9 bases sitting between them. The CDR3 region is CASSYPEGTEAFF. CDR3 coding DNA: TGTGCCAGCAGTTACCCCGAGGGTACTGAAGCTTTCTTT.

The rearrangement joins TRBV9 to TRBJ2-5, with D maybe TRBD2 (6 bases). The CDR3 has 21 amino acids. Germline V lookup: CDR1 SGDLS, CDR2 YYNGEE. Trimming cost V 0 bases and J 5 bases, with 32 bases left between them. The CDR3 nucleotides read TGTGCCAGCAGCGTAGGTATTGTGGGACTCGGTCCGAACACCGGAGTGGAGACCCAGTACTTC. Translation: CASSVGIVGLGPNTGVETQYF.

This clone turned up a few times. This chain links TRBV5-1 with TRBJ2-7; 7 bases match TRBD2. The J segment lost 6 bases and the V segment lost 0 bases, leaving 3 bases of the junction unmatched. CDR3 length: 13 amino acids. The germline gives CDR1 SGHRS, CDR2 YFSETQ. The CDR3 DNA reads as TGCGCCAGCAGCTTGGAAACGGGGGGCGAGCAGTACTTC. It codes for CASSLETGGEQYF.

The V and J genes are TRBV7-9 and TRBJ1-2; D is possibly TRBD1 (6 bases). The CDR3 is 13 residues long. CDR1 is SEHNR and CDR2 is FQNEAQ in the germline V gene (reference sequence). The V end lost 5 bases, the J end lost 8 bases, and 15 bases lay between the germline ends. The CDR3 nucleotides read TGTGCCAGCAGCACGCAACAACAGGGAGGCTACACCTTC. This translates into CASSTQQQGGYTF.

The chain recombines TRBV7-3 with TRBJ2-1; D uncertain. The ends were cut back, 5 bases at V and 0 bases at J, with 11 bases in the middle. Germline V gene sequence: CDR1 SGHTA, CDR2 FQGTGA. The CDR3 consists of 15 residues. CDR3 in amino acids: CASSVSRSSYNEQFF. CDR3 DNA sequence: TGTGCCAGCAGCGTCTCCAGAAGCTCCTACAATGAGCAGTTCTTC.

This clone appeared a few times. This sample includes further DNA sequences coding for the same CDR3. The chain couples TRBV5-1 to TRBJ1-1; no clear D. CDR1 SGHRS and CDR2 YFSETQ come from the germline V gene. Trimming took 2 bases from V and 0 from J, leaving 8 bases between them. This CDR3 comprises 14 residues. In DNA form, the CDR3 reads TGCGCCAGCAGCTTAGGACTGATGAACACTGAAGCTTTCTTT. The encoded protein is CASSLGLMNTEAFF. Using reference TRBV5-1 and TRBJ1-1 for the parts outside the CDR3, the full variable domain is KAGVTQTPRYLIKTRGQQVTLSCSPISGHRSVSWYQQTPGQGLQFLFEYFSETQRNKGNFPGRFSGRQFSNSRSEMNVSTLELGDSALYLCASSLGLMNTEAFFGQGTRLTVV.

The chain recombines TRBV5-1 with TRBJ1-1; D is unclear. The CDR3 length is 12 residues. Trimming removed 0 bases at V and 6 bases at J, with 6 bases between. Germline CDR1 reads SGHRS; CDR2 reads YFSETQ. The CDR3 sequence is CASSLADSEAFF. In nucleotides, the CDR3 is TGCGCCAGCAGCTTGGCCGACTCTGAAGCTTTCTTT.

The chain combines TRBV19 with TRBJ2-5; 11 positions match TRBD2. CDR1 LNHDA and CDR2 SQIVND come from the germline V gene (reference sequence). Trimming took 3 bases from V and 2 from J; bases not matched to a gene: 5. The CDR3 totals 16 residues. CDR3 DNA sequence: TGTGCCAGTAGTATTACTGGGACTAGCGGACAAGAGACCCAGTACTTC. It translates to CASSITGTSGQETQYF.

The V call is TRBV10-1, the J call TRBJ2-5; unclear D gene. V dropped 4 bases and J dropped 5 bases, with 8 bases sitting between them. CDR1 and CDR2 from the germline V gene are WNHNN and SYGVQD (reference sequence). CDR3 length: 12 amino acids. CDR3 amino acids: CASSAGFETQYF. Here the CDR3 DNA reads TGCGCCAGCAGTGCGGGTTTTGAGACCCAGTACTTC.

A word on this clone: The junction differs from germline at one of its ends, possibly a read error. The chain recombines TRBV28 with TRBJ2-7, with TRBD2 identical over 14 bases. The CDR3 spans 15 residues. Germline V gene lookup returns CDR1 MDHEN and CDR2 SYDVKM. This chain's CDR3 is CASSSPSTSGGALWF. The CDR3 bases are TGTGCCAGCAGTTCCCCGTCGACTAGCGGGGGGGCCCTATGGTTC.